The clone carrying this T cell receptor (beta chain) was counted only a few times. Germline V gene lookup returns CDR1 MDHEN and CDR2 SYDVKM. V lost 6 bases and J lost 3, with 11 bases in between. There are 13 residues in the CDR3. The data belong to a study of T-cell reconstitution after alpha-beta-depleted transplantation in children. Unique molecular identifiers were incorporated into the prepared TCRbeta library. TCRdb fed the PCR reads into MiXCR, producing one record per CDR3 protein. The sample consists of a few hundred thousand distinct CDR3 sequences, 10% of them appearing once. J is TRBJ1-1 and V is TRBV28; D is uncertain. Sample: PBMCs from the stem cell graft donor, taken from the stem cell graft. The source of this sequence is a human donor who donated a stem cell graft to a child with acute lymphoblastic leukemia. DNA of the CDR3: TGTGCCAGCAGCCCCGGGTCGGACACTGAAGCTTTCTTT. This codes for CASSPGSDTEAFF.